The clone carrying this T cell receptor (beta chain) was recorded once. The antigen remains unidentified. The data originate from a study of cytomegalovirus exposure and HLA in healthy donors. The CDR3 is made up of 18 amino acids. With 3 bases clipped from V and 6 bases from J, the junction kept 17 bases outside the gene matches. CDR1 SGHTA and CDR2 FQGNSA come from the germline V gene. Study observations and caveats: Sequencing likely produced, as an artifact, a cluster of highly shared sequence variants. In a later analysis, fewer than 20,000 TCR beta sequences were associated with HLA alleles at 0.05 false discovery rate. Cytomegalovirus status, reportedly, was diagnosed with high specificity and sensitivity by the classifier.

The PCR used 60 Vbeta and 13 Jbeta primers. Original processing methods: In a later analysis, around 11 million of 60 million to 80 million unique beta chains occurred in at least two donors. The method was immunoSEQ multiplex PCR; TCRdb's version includes in-frame clones alone and lacks a portion of them. That table supplies the V and J calls and clone size; D and trimming were determined from the DNA. The profile covers some 150,000 clones, with around 79% appearing a single time and 3% to 4% taken by the ten largest. The TCR originated in a human donor in good health. The chain is built from TRBV7-2 and TRBJ1-2; 9 bases fit TRBD1. The sequencing sample was made of PBMCs. The CDR3 sequence: CASSFMSPGTGIGHGYTF. DNA of the CDR3: TGTGCCAGCAGCTTTATGAGTCCGGGGACAGGGATTGGGCATGGCTACACCTTC.